The 18 T cell receptor beta chains below all came from one sample that was sequenced in a study of T cells after yellow fever vaccination. TCRdb fed the 5' RACE reads into MiXCR, producing one record per CDR3 protein. In the table there are 500,000 to 650,000 distinct CDR3 sequences, approximately 13% of which are singletons. This specimen was PBMCs, taken on the day of the yellow fever booster vaccination. These receptors originate from a man between 25 and 39 years old who received the YFV17D yellow fever vaccine.

This clonotype was seen ten or more times. The chain is built from TRBV29-1 and TRBJ2-5; possibly TRBD2 for D (5 bases). Germline CDR1 is SQVTM and CDR2 is ANQGSEA. The CDR3 has 14 residues. Trimming left V 6 bases short and J 5 bases short, with 19 bases between. The CDR3 spells CSVERPGFRETQYF. The CDR3 DNA follows: TGCAGCGTAGAGCGGCCGGGCTTCCGGGAGACCCAGTACTTC. The full variable domain, completed using reference TRBV29-1 and TRBJ2-5, is SAVISQKPSRDICQRGTSLTIQCQVDSQVTMMFWYRQQPGQSLTLIATANQGSEATYESGFVIDKFPISRPNLTFSTLTVSNMSPEDSSIYLCSVERPGFRETQYFGPGTRLLVL.

The chain carries TRBV5-6 and TRBJ2-2, with D uncertain. CDR3 length: 15 residues. Germline V gene sequence: CDR1 SGHDT, CDR2 YYEEEE. Trimming left V 0 bases short and J 1 base short, with 7 bases between. CDR3 in DNA: TGTGCCAGCAGCTTGGGTAGGGAGAACACCGGGGAGCTGTTTTTT. This sequence encodes CASSLGRENTGELFF.

The chain uses TRBV4-3 and TRBJ1-1; 7 bases map to TRBD1. Germline CDR1 is LGHNA and CDR2 is YSLEER. The CDR3 has 14 amino acids. J gave up 4 bases and V 4 bases, and 6 bases lay outside the gene matches. The DNA of the CDR3 is TGCGCCAGCAGCCCAGGGGGGGGGGTCACTGAAGCTTTCTTT. Translating it yields CASSPGGGVTEAFF.

This clonotype occurred a few times. The chain links TRBV10-3 to TRBJ2-1; TRBD2 matches 9 bases. J gave up 6 bases and V 8 bases, and 5 bases lay outside the gene matches. There are 13 residues in the CDR3. CDR1 is ENHRY and CDR2 is SYGVKD in the germline V gene. CDR3 DNA: TGTGCCATCCGGCGGGAGGGCCGCAATGAGCAGTTCTTC. This sequence encodes CAIRREGRNEQFF.

The rearrangement links TRBV18 to TRBJ2-7; possible D gene TRBD1, 6 bases. This CDR3 is 13 amino acids long. Trimming cost V 8 bases and J 7 bases, with 18 bases left between them. Germline V gene sequence: CDR1 KGHSH, CDR2 LQKENI. CDR3 sequence: CASQQGWAREQYF. CDR3 coding DNA: TGTGCCAGCCAACAGGGATGGGCACGGGAGCAGTACTTC. Full variable domain (missing parts from reference TRBV18 and TRBJ2-7): NAGVMQNPRHLVRRRGQEARLRCSPMKGHSHVYWYRQLPEEGLKFMVYLQKENIIDESGMPKERFSAEFPKEGPSILRIQQVVRGDSAAYFCASQQGWAREQYFGPGTRLTVT.

This clonotype was seen a handful of times. One end of the junction does not line up with germline, which may come from a read error. The gene calls are TRBV10-3 and TRBJ2-1; maybe TRBD1 (5 bases). Germline V gene data show CDR1 as ENHRY and CDR2 as SYGVKD. The CDR3 has 13 residues. CDR3 amino acids: CALRAELNNEQFF. The DNA for the CDR3 is TGTGCCCTCAGGGCGGAACTGAACAATGAGCAGTTCTTC.

The chain uses TRBV5-1 and TRBJ2-1; a weak D match, TRBD2 (7 bases). V lost 4 bases and J 8 bases, leaving 16 bases between the germline ends. The CDR3 is made up of 14 amino acids. The germline CDR1 and CDR2 sequences are SGHRS and YFSETQ. Here the CDR3 reads CASSAGAQGYEQFF. DNA of the CDR3: TGCGCCAGCAGCGCGGGAGCACAGGGCTATGAGCAGTTCTTC.

This clonotype occurred many times. V usage is TRBV4-3 and J usage is TRBJ1-1; D is unclear. The V and J ends lost 4 bases and 2 bases respectively, with 11 bases between them. Germline V gene lookup returns CDR1 LGHNA and CDR2 YSLEER. The CDR3 loop spans 14 amino acids. The CDR3 nucleotides read TGCGCCAGCAGCCGCGTCAGCTATAACACTGAAGCTTTCTTT. It is translated as CASSRVSYNTEAFF.

A few counts support this clonotype. This chain connects TRBV9 to TRBJ2-7; D is possibly TRBD1 or TRBD2 (5 bases each). The CDR3 runs 14 residues. The V end lost 2 bases, the J end lost 5 bases, and 14 bases lay between the germline ends. Germline values: CDR1 SGDLS, CDR2 YYNGEE. The CDR3 nucleotides are TGTGCCAGCAGCGTGGACGGGGCTGGGAACGAGCAGTACTTC. As protein: CASSVDGAGNEQYF.

This clonotype was recorded many times. This chain joins TRBV21-1 and TRBJ1-2; the DNA was not compared with TRBD1, the D call given in the table. TRBV21-1 is labeled a pseudogene. The CDR3 sequence is 15 residues long. CDR3 region: CASSKARQGGYGYTF. The DNA for the CDR3 is TGTGCCAGCAGCAAAGCTCGACAGGGGGGCTATGGCTACACCTTC.

The V gene is TRBV6-1, the J gene TRBJ1-1; 8 bases are shared with TRBD1. Germline V lookup: CDR1 MNHNS, CDR2 SASEGT. The ends lost 6 bases at V and 1 base at J; junction bases unmatched: 4. The CDR3 has 14 amino acids. CDR3 nucleotides: TGTGCCAGCAGGACCCAGGGGGCGAACACTGAAGCTTTCTTT. As protein: CASRTQGANTEAFF.

This clonotype was detected many times. Here the CDR3 DNA reads TGCAGTGCCGCTAGCGGTAGCACAGATACGCAGTATTTT. Translation gives CSAASGSTDTQYF. The rearrangement joins TRBV20-1 to TRBJ2-3; 7 bases are a match to TRBD2. With 6 bases clipped from V and 0 bases from J, the junction kept 3 bases outside the gene matches. The CDR3 runs to 13 residues. From germline, CDR1 is DFQATT and CDR2 SNEGSKA (reference sequence).

This clonotype was recorded a few times. The chain carries TRBV2 and TRBJ2-5, with D unresolved. Trimming cost V 5 bases and J 5 bases, with 9 bases left between them. Germline V gives CDR1 SNHLY, CDR2 FYNNEI. There are 12 residues in the CDR3. CDR3: CASSSITETQYF. Written as DNA, the CDR3 is TGTGCCAGCAGTTCGATAACGGAGACCCAGTACTTC.

The rearrangement joins TRBV20-1 to TRBJ2-3; 8 nucleotides agree with TRBD1. There are 15 residues in the CDR3. Germline lookup yields CDR1 DFQATT and CDR2 SNEGSKA (reference sequence). The V and J ends lost 4 bases and 3 bases, in that order; junction bases with no gene match: 9. CDR3 sequence reads: CSATPGQAMTDTQYF. The CDR3 coding sequence is TGCAGTGCTACGCCGGGACAGGCTATGACAGATACGCAGTATTTT.

A single count supports this clonotype. This chain connects TRBV19 to TRBJ2-5; either TRBD1 or TRBD2 may supply D (5 bases each). The germline gives CDR1 LNHDA, CDR2 SQIVND (reference sequence). V lost 5 bases and J 3 bases, leaving 19 bases between the germline ends. The CDR3 sequence is 16 residues long. CDR3 nucleotides: TGTGCCAGTAGTGAACTCCACGGGACGGGAAAAGAGACCCAGTACTTC. Translated: CASSELHGTGKETQYF. Filled out from reference TRBV19 and TRBJ2-5, the complete variable domain reads DGGITQSPKYLFRKEGQNVTLSCEQNLNHDAMYWYRQDPGQGLRLIYYSQIVNDFQKGDIAEGYSVSREKKESFPLTVTSAQKNPTAFYLCASSELHGTGKETQYFGPGTRLLVL.

This clonotype was seen repeatedly, ten times or more. The genes are TRBV12-3 or TRBV12-4 and TRBJ2-1; no definite D call. This CDR3 comprises 13 residues. V was clipped by 6 bases and J by 0 bases, with 6 bases between them. CDR3 DNA sequence: TGTGCCAGCAGAAGAGTCTCCTACAATGAGCAGTTCTTC. Protein product: CASRRVSYNEQFF.

This chain joins TRBV12-3 or TRBV12-4 and TRBJ2-5; perhaps D is TRBD1 or TRBD2 (6 bases each). This CDR3 region has 16 residues. The V end lost 5 bases, the J end lost 5 bases, and 21 bases lay between the germline ends. CDR3 in DNA: TGTGCCAGCAGTCCTGCGATGGTGGGGGGCATGGAGACCCAGTACTTC. Translation: CASSPAMVGGMETQYF.

This clonotype was observed at least ten times. The chain links TRBV3-1 to TRBJ2-7; 8 nucleotides agree with TRBD1. Per germline, CDR1 LGHDT and CDR2 YNNKEL (reference sequence). The ends lost 1 base at V and 5 bases at J; junction bases unmatched: 4. The CDR3 is 14 amino acids. The CDR3 DNA sequence: TGTGCCAGCAGCCAAGGGACAGGGATCCACGAGCAGTACTTC. Amino acids: CASSQGTGIHEQYF.